A single sample is the source of the 5 T cell receptor beta chains below, sequenced in a study of early T cells in non-severe SARS-CoV-2 infection. TCRdb recomputed calls from the 5' RACE reads with MiXCR, one row per CDR3 protein. The data show about 24,000 distinct CDR3 sequences, with roughly 3.6% seen just once and about 6% held by the top ten. Sequenced: whole blood. These receptors were taken from an adult who was a healthcare worker with PCR-confirmed SARS-CoV-2 infection or an uninfected control (not recorded which).

This clonotype was recorded at least ten times. The V gene is TRBV28, the J gene TRBJ2-3, with D possibly being TRBD2 (5 bases). V lost 2 bases and J 5 bases, leaving 11 bases between the germline ends. Germline-derived CDR1 and CDR2 are MDHEN and SYDVKM. The length of the CDR3 is 14 residues. CDR3 in amino acids: CASSLQRSGDTQYF. For the CDR3, the DNA is TGTGCCAGCAGTTTACAGCGGTCCGGAGATACGCAGTATTTT.

This CDR3 reads CASIGSVGREQYF. The CDR3 DNA follows: TGTGCCAGCATAGGATCTGTGGGGAGGGAGCAGTACTTC. This sequence joins TRBV6-2 or TRBV6-3 and TRBJ2-7; a weak D match, TRBD2 (6 bases). Germline values: CDR1 MNHEY, CDR2 SVGEGT. The CDR3 is 13 residues long. Between the trimmed V and J ends, which lost 7 bases and 7 bases, there was a span of 17 bases.

This clonotype was counted between two and nine times. The rearrangement links TRBV11-3 to TRBJ1-2; TRBD1 might be the D (5 bases). Germline V gives CDR1 SGHNT, CDR2 YENEEA. Trimming removed 2 bases from V and 4 bases from J, with 11 bases in between. The CDR3 runs to 14 residues. CDR3 coding DNA: TGTGCCAGCAGCTTATCTAGGGGCGGCTATGGCTACACCTTC. Translated: CASSLSRGGYGYTF.

In its sample, this clonotype was seen many times. This chain's CDR3 is CASSVGFNRGTGELFF. CDR3 in DNA: TGTGCCAGCAGCGTAGGCTTCAACCGAGGGACCGGGGAGCTGTTTTTT. This chain joins TRBV9 and TRBJ2-2; D might be TRBD2 (5 bases). The CDR3 is made up of 16 amino acids. V was shortened by 0 bases and J by 5 bases, with 14 bases between the two germline ends. Germline CDR1 and CDR2: SGDLS and YYNGEE.

Ten or more counts support this clonotype. V is TRBV28 and J is TRBJ1-2; tentatively, D is TRBD1 (5 bases). The CDR3 spans 14 residues. The germline V and J ends were trimmed by 2 bases and 4 bases, with 11 bases remaining between them. Germline V CDR1 and CDR2: MDHEN, SYDVKM. The DNA for the CDR3 is TGTGCCAGCAGTTTAAGCGACAGACTCTATGGCTACACCTTC. This sequence encodes CASSLSDRLYGYTF.